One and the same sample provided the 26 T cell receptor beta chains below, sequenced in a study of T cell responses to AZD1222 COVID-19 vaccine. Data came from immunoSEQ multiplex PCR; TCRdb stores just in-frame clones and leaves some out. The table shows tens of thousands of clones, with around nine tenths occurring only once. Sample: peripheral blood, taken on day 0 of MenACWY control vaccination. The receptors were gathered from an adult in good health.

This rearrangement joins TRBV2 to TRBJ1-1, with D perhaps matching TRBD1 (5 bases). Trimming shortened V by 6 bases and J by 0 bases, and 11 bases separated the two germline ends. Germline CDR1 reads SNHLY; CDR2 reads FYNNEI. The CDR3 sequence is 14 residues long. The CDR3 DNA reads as TGTGCCAGCAGACCCGACAGTCTGAACACTGAAGCTTTCTTT. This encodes CASRPDSLNTEAFF.

For the CDR3, the DNA is TGTGCCAGCAGCGCCGGCGGGGCGAACACTGAAGCTTTCTTT. Amino acid sequence: CASSAGGANTEAFF. This chain uses TRBV11-2 with TRBJ1-1; weak D call: TRBD1 (5 bases). The CDR3 extends over 14 amino acids. Germline assignment: CDR1 SGHAT and CDR2 FQNNGV. Trimming stripped 5 bases from V and 1 base from J, with 11 bases between.

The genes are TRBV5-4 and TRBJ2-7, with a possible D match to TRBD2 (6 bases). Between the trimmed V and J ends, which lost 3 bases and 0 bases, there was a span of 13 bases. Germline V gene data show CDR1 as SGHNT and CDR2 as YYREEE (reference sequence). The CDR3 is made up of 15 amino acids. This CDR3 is CASSSGLPSSYEQYF. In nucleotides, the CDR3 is TGTGCCAGCAGCTCGGGACTCCCGAGCTCCTACGAGCAGTACTTC.

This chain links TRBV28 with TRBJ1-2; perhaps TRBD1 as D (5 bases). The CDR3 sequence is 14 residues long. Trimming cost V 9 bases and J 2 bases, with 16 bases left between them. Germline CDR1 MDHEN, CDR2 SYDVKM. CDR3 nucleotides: TGTGCCAGTGGAGTGGGGCAGGGCAACTATGGCTACACCTTC. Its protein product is CASGVGQGNYGYTF.

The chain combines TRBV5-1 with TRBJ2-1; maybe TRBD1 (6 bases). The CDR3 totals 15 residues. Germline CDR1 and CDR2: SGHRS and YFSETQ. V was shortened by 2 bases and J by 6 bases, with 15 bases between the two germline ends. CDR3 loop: CASSFKVTGLNEQFF. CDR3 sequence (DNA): TGCGCCAGCAGCTTTAAAGTTACAGGGCTCAATGAGCAGTTCTTC.

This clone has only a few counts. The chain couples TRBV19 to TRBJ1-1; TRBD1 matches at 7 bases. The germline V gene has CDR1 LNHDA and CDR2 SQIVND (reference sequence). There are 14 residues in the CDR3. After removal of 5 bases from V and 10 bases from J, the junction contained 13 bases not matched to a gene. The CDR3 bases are TGTGCCAGTAGTGGAACTACAGGGGTCGGAGTAGCTTTCTTT. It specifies CASSGTTGVGVAFF.

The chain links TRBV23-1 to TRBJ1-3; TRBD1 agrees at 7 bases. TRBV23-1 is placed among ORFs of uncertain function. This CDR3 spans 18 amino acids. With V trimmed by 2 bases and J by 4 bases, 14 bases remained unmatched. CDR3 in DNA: TGCGCCAGCAGTCAAAAACCTTGGGACAGCCCCAAAGGAAACACCATATATTTT. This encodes CASSQKPWDSPKGNTIYF.

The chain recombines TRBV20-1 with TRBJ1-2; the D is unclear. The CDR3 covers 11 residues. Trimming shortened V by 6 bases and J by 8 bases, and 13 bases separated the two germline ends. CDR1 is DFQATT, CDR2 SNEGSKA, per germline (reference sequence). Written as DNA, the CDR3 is TGCAGTGCGGAGGACCGGGTAGGCTACACCTTC. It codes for CSAEDRVGYTF.

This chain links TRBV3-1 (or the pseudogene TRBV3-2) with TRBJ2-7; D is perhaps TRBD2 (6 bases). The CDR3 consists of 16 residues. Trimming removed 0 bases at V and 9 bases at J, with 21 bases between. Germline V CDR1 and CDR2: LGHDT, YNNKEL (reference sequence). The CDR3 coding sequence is TGTGCCAGCAGCCAAGAAGGGGAGGCTCCCTTATTCGGGCAGTACTTC. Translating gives CASSQEGEAPLFGQYF.

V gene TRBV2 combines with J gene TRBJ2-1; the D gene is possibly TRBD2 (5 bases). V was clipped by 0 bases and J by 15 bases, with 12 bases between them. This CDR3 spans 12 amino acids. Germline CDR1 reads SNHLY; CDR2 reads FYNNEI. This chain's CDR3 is CASSEAGLLSFF. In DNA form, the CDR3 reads TGTGCCAGCAGTGAAGCCGGACTCCTGTCGTTCTTC.

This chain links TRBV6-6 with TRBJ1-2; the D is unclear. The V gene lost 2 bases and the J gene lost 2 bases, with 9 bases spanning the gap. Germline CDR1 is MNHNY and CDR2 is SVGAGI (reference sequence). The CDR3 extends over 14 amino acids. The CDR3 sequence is CASSYGTDNYGYTF. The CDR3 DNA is TGTGCCAGCAGTTACGGAACAGACAACTATGGCTACACCTTC.

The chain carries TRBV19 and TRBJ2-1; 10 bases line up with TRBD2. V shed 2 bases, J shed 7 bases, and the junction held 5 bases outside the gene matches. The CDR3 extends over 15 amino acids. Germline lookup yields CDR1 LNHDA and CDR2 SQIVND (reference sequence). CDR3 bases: TGTGCCAGTAGTATACTAGCGGGAGTCGAAAATGAGCAGTTCTTC. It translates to CASSILAGVENEQFF.

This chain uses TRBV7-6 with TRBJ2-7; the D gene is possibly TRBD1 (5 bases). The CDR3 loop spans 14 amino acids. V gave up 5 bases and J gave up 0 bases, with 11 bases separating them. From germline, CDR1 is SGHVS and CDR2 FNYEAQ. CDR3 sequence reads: CASSLNRNSYEQYF. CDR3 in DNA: TGTGCCAGCAGCCTTAACAGGAACTCCTACGAGCAGTACTTC.

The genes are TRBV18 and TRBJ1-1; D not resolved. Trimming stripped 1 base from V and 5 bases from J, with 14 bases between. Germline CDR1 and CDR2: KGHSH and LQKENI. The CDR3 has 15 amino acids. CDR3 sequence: CASSPRLTDNTEAFF. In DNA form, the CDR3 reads TGTGCCAGCTCACCACGTCTCACAGACAATACTGAAGCTTTCTTT.

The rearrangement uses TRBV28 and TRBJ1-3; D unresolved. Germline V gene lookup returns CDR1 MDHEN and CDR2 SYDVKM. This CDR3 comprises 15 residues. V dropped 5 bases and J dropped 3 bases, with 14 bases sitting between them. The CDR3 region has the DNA TGTGCCAGCAGTCACTCAAAAGGCCTTGGAAACACCATATATTTT. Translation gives CASSHSKGLGNTIYF.

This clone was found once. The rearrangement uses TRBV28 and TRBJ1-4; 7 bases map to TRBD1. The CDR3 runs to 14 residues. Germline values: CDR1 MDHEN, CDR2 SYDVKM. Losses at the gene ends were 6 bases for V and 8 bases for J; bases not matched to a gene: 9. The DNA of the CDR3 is TGTGCCAGCAGCTTCGACAGGGTGTTAGAAAAACTGTTTTTT. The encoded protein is CASSFDRVLEKLFF.

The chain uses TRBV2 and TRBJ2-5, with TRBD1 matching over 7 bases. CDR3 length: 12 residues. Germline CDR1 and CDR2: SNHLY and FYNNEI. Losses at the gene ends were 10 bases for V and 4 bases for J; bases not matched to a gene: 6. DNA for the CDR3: TGTGCCATCGACAGGGTCGGAGAGACCCAGTACTTC. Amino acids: CAIDRVGETQYF. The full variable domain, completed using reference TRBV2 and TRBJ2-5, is EPEVTQTPSHQVTQMGQEVILRCVPISNHLYFYWYRQILGQKVEFLVSFYNNEISEKSEIFDDQFSVERPDGSNFTLKIRSTKLEDSAMYFCAIDRVGETQYFGPGTRLLVL.

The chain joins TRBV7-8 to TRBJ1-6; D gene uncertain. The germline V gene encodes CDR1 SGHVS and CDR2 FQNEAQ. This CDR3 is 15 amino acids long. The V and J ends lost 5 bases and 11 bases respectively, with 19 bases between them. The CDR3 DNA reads TGTGCCAGCAGCCCCGTACACCCGAGGCAGACACCCCTCCACTTT. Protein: CASSPVHPRQTPLHF.

The CDR3 sequence is CASAASDRVDGWDTQYF. Here the CDR3 DNA reads TGTGCCAGCGCGGCGTCGGACAGGGTCGACGGTTGGGATACGCAGTATTTT. J is TRBJ2-3 and V is TRBV18; TRBD1 agrees at 8 bases. Trimming cost V 8 bases and J 6 bases; bases outside gene matches: 19. The germline V gene encodes CDR1 KGHSH and CDR2 LQKENI. This CDR3 region has 17 residues.

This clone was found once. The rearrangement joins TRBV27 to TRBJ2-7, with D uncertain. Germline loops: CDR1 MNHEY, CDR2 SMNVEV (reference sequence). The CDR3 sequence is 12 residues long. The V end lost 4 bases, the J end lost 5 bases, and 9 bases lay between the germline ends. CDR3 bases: TGTGCCAGCAGTTCCTCCGTCGACGAGCAGTACTTC. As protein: CASSSSVDEQYF.

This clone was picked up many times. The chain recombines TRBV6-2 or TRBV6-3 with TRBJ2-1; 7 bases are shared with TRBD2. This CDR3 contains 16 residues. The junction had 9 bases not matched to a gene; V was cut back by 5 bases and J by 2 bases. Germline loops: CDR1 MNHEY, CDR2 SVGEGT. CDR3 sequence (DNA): TGTGCCAGCAGTCTCCTAGCGGAGGGCACCTACAATGAGCAGTTCTTC. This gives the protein CASSLLAEGTYNEQFF.

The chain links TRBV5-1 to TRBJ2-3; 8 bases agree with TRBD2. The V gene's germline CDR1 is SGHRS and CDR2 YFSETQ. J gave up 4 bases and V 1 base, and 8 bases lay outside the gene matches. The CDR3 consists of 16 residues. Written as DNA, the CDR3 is TGCGCCAGCAGCTTGTACGGAGCGGGGGTGGCAGATACGCAGTATTTT. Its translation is CASSLYGAGVADTQYF. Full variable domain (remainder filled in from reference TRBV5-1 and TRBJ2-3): KAGVTQTPRYLIKTRGQQVTLSCSPISGHRSVSWYQQTPGQGLQFLFEYFSETQRNKGNFPGRFSGRQFSNSRSEMNVSTLELGDSALYLCASSLYGAGVADTQYFGPGTRLTVL.

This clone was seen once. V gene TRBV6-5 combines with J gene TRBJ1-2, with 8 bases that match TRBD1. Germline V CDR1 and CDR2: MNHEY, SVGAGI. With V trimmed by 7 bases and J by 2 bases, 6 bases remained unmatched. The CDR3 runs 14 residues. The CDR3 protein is CASTQGARNYGYTF. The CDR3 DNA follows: TGTGCCAGCACCCAGGGGGCGCGAAACTATGGCTACACCTTC.

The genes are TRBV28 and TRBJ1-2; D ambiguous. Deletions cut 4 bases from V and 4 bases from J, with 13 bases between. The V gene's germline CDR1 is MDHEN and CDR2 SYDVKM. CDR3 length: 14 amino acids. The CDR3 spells CASSSFGKAYGYTF. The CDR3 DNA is TGTGCCAGCAGTTCGTTTGGCAAGGCCTATGGCTACACCTTC.

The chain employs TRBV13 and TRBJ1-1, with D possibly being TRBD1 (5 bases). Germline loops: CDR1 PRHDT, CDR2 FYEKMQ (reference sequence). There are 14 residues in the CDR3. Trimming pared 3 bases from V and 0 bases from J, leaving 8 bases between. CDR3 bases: TGTGCCAGCAGCTTGGGACGTCTGAACACTGAAGCTTTCTTT. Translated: CASSLGRLNTEAFF.

The CDR3 sequence is CASSPVAGELYNEQFF. CDR3 coding DNA: TGCGCCAGCAGTCCTGTAGCGGGAGAATTGTACAATGAGCAGTTCTTC. The chain links TRBV5-1 to TRBJ2-1, with 9 bases that match TRBD2. Germline CDR1 SGHRS, CDR2 YFSETQ. V dropped 5 bases and J dropped 4; count of bases not matched to a gene: 10. The CDR3 runs to 16 residues.